A selection of T cell receptor beta chains follows, all from one sample in a study of regulatory T cells in long-lasting Graves disease. TCRdb analysed the multiplex PCR reads with MiXCR anew, one entry per CDR3 protein. This sample carries 300,000 to 400,000 distinct CDR3 sequences, around a sixth of them seen once, and the ten largest clones take 22%. The sequences come from peripheral blood mononuclear cells (PBMCs), collected at new diagnosis, from a patient treated with antithyroid drugs. The source of these receptors is a female donor with Graves disease. Both conserved end residues are part of each CDR3. The D gene is left open where the match is weak. Not every row has a clone size; where given, it reads once, few, many or a size class.

d_gene: TRBD1; len: 15; j_gene: TRBJ2-3; v_gene: TRBV10-3; abundance: many; CDR3nt: TGTGCCATCAGTGAGGAGGACAGGGGGCTGGATACGCAGTATTTT; CDR3aa: CAISEEDRGLDTQYF
d_gene: NA; len: 16; j_gene: TRBJ1-5; v_gene: TRBV5-6; abundance: many; CDR3nt: TGTGCCAGCAGCTTGGGAACGGCACATAGCAATCAGCCCCAGCATTTT; CDR3aa: CASSLGTAHSNQPQHF
d_gene: TRBD2; len: 15; j_gene: TRBJ2-3; v_gene: TRBV7-2; abundance: once; CDR3nt: TGTGCCAGCAGCACTAGCGGGGGGCCCACAGATACGCAGTATTTT; CDR3aa: CASSTSGGPTDTQYF
d_gene: TRBD1; len: 16; j_gene: TRBJ2-3; v_gene: TRBV6-5; abundance: many; CDR3nt: TGTGCCAGCAGTTACTCCGAGACAGGGGCCTCAGATACGCAGTATTTT; CDR3aa: CASSYSETGASDTQYF
d_gene: TRBD1; len: 15; j_gene: TRBJ1-1; v_gene: TRBV2; abundance: NA; CDR3nt: TGTGCCAGCAGAGGGACAGGGGGACCGAACACTGAAGCTTTCTTT; CDR3aa: CASRGTGGPNTEAFF
d_gene: NA; len: 11; j_gene: TRBJ1-2; v_gene: TRBV7-9; abundance: many; CDR3nt: TGTGCCAGCAGCCAAGGGAACAGCGCTACCTTC; CDR3aa: CASSQGNSATF
d_gene: TRBD2; len: 17; j_gene: TRBJ2-7; v_gene: TRBV6-1; abundance: many; CDR3nt: TGTGCCAGCAGTCCCCACCAGAGCGGGAGACTTTCCTACGAGCAGTACTTC; CDR3aa: CASSPHQSGRLSYEQYF
d_gene: TRBD2; len: 16; j_gene: TRBJ2-3; v_gene: TRBV11-2; abundance: NA; CDR3nt: TGTGCCAGCAGCTTAGAGGCTAGCGGGGGGGGGGATACGCAGTATTTT; CDR3aa: CASSLEASGGGDTQYF
d_gene: NA; len: 16; j_gene: TRBJ2-1; v_gene: TRBV2; abundance: once; CDR3nt: TGTGCCAGCAGTGTTGGGCGTACCAGCTCCTACAATGAGCAGTTCTTC; CDR3aa: CASSVGRTSSYNEQFF
d_gene: NA; len: 17; j_gene: TRBJ1-2; v_gene: TRBV30; abundance: few; CDR3nt: TGTGCCTGGAGGCCACTCAAAGGGGGACGGATGCCCTATGGCTACACCTTC; CDR3aa: CAWRPLKGGRMPYGYTF
d_gene: NA; len: 14; j_gene: TRBJ1-1; v_gene: TRBV12-3/TRBV12-4; abundance: many; CDR3nt: TGTGCCAGCAGTATGGGACACCAGAACACTGAAGCTTTCTTT; CDR3aa: CASSMGHQNTEAFF
d_gene: NA; len: 13; j_gene: TRBJ2-7; v_gene: TRBV30; abundance: few; CDR3nt: TGTGCCAGTCAGACTGGCTATAAGTACGAGCAGTACTTC; CDR3aa: CASQTGYKYEQYF
d_gene: NA; len: 12; j_gene: TRBJ2-1; v_gene: TRBV7-3; abundance: few; CDR3nt: TGTGCCAGCAGCCATCAGACGGGGGAGCAGTTCTTC; CDR3aa: CASSHQTGEQFF
d_gene: NA; len: 15; j_gene: TRBJ1-2; v_gene: TRBV12-3/TRBV12-4; abundance: many; CDR3nt: TGTGCCAGCAGTTTTCAGCCCCCGGGGTCCTATGGCTACACCTTC; CDR3aa: CASSFQPPGSYGYTF
d_gene: TRBD1; len: 14; j_gene: TRBJ1-1; v_gene: TRBV10-3; abundance: NA; CDR3nt: TGTGCCATCAGTCAGGGGGCTGCGTGGACTGAAGCTTTCTTT; CDR3aa: CAISQGAAWTEAFF
d_gene: NA; len: 15; j_gene: TRBJ1-2; v_gene: TRBV14; abundance: many; CDR3nt: TGTGCCAGCAGCCAAGATCGGACCCAGGTGGCCGGCTACACCTTC; CDR3aa: CASSQDRTQVAGYTF
d_gene: TRBD2; len: 14; j_gene: TRBJ2-7; v_gene: TRBV7-2; abundance: few; CDR3nt: TGTGCCAGCAGCTCGCCCGGACTAGCATTCGAGCAGTACTTC; CDR3aa: CASSSPGLAFEQYF
d_gene: NA; len: 15; j_gene: TRBJ2-7; v_gene: TRBV7-8; abundance: many; CDR3nt: TGTGCCAGCAGCCTCTCCGGGACAGCGGGCTACGAGCAGTACTTC; CDR3aa: CASSLSGTAGYEQYF
d_gene: NA; len: 16; j_gene: TRBJ1-5; v_gene: TRBV4-3; abundance: many; CDR3nt: TGCGCCAGCAGCCGCCGGGTTGACGGGGAAAATCAGCCCCAGCATTTT; CDR3aa: CASSRRVDGENQPQHF
d_gene: NA; len: 15; j_gene: TRBJ1-1; v_gene: TRBV12-3/TRBV12-4; abundance: many; CDR3nt: TGTGCCAGCACCCTTGACGGGGGGGCGAAAACTGAAGCTTTCTTT; CDR3aa: CASTLDGGAKTEAFF
d_gene: NA; len: 13; j_gene: TRBJ1-1; v_gene: TRBV3-1; abundance: many; CDR3nt: TGTGCCAGCAGGAGATACTCCGAGACTGAAGCTTTCTTT; CDR3aa: CASRRYSETEAFF
d_gene: TRBD1; len: 16; j_gene: TRBJ2-3; v_gene: TRBV19; abundance: NA; CDR3nt: TGTGCCAGTAGTATGACGGGGACAGGGACGACAGATACGCAGTATTTT; CDR3aa: CASSMTGTGTTDTQYF
d_gene: TRBD1; len: 13; j_gene: TRBJ2-2; v_gene: TRBV9; abundance: many; CDR3nt: TGTGCCAGCAGTGTACAGGGGACCGGGGAGCTGTTTTTT; CDR3aa: CASSVQGTGELFF
d_gene: TRBD2; len: 15; j_gene: TRBJ2-7; v_gene: TRBV12-5; abundance: few; CDR3nt: TGTGCTAGTGGTTTGGCGGCGGGAGAAAGGTACGAGCAGTACTTC; CDR3aa: CASGLAAGERYEQYF
d_gene: NA; len: 15; j_gene: TRBJ2-7; v_gene: TRBV27; abundance: NA; CDR3nt: TGTGCCAGCAGTTTAAGCGCCATCCCTGGGAACGAGCAGTACTTC; CDR3aa: CASSLSAIPGNEQYF
d_gene: NA; len: 14; j_gene: TRBJ1-5; v_gene: TRBV7-2; abundance: few; CDR3nt: TGTGCCAGCAGCTTAGCCGCACACAATCAGCCCCAGCATTTT; CDR3aa: CASSLAAHNQPQHF